Shown below are 29 T cell receptor beta chains from a single sample sequenced in a study of blood T cell repertoires in COVID-19. TCRdb's copy holds only in-frame clones and misses some; the assay was immunoSEQ multiplex PCR. The data contain about 190,000 clones, around 80% of them singletons. What was sequenced was PBMCs or T cells enriched from blood (not recorded which). Receptor source: a woman aged 45 to 65 who had recovered from COVID-19.

The chain has TRBV19 and TRBJ1-1; no clear D gene. V was pared by 7 bases and J by 0 bases, with 9 bases between. The CDR3 covers 13 residues. CDR1 and CDR2 (germline): LNHDA, SQIVND (reference sequence). The CDR3 DNA sequence: TGTGCCAGTAACGGTCCCATGAACACTGAAGCTTTCTTT. Translated, it gives CASNGPMNTEAFF. The whole variable domain, remainder taken from reference TRBV19 and TRBJ1-1, is DGGITQSPKYLFRKEGQNVTLSCEQNLNHDAMYWYRQDPGQGLRLIYYSQIVNDFQKGDIAEGYSVSREKKESFPLTVTSAQKNPTAFYLCASNGPMNTEAFFGQGTRLTVV.

The chain uses TRBV2 and TRBJ1-5, with D maybe TRBD1 (5 bases). Germline assignment: CDR1 SNHLY and CDR2 FYNNEI. Trimming pared 5 bases from V and 0 bases from J, leaving 11 bases between. The CDR3 consists of 15 residues. The CDR3 protein is CASSPGGVSNQPQHF. Here the CDR3 DNA reads TGTGCCAGCAGTCCGGGAGGGGTTAGCAATCAGCCCCAGCATTTT.

This chain links TRBV18 with TRBJ2-3; possible D gene TRBD1, 5 bases. The V and J ends lost 2 bases and 0 bases respectively, with 9 bases between them. This CDR3 region has 15 residues. CDR1 KGHSH and CDR2 LQKENI come from the germline V gene. In nucleotides, the CDR3 is TGTGCCAGCTCACCAACGACAGAAAGCACAGATACGCAGTATTTT. It yields the protein CASSPTTESTDTQYF.

The chain couples TRBV28 to TRBJ2-7; 7 bases fit TRBD2. The CDR3 sequence is 16 residues long. Germline V gene data show CDR1 as MDHEN and CDR2 as SYDVKM. The V segment lost 6 bases and the J segment 2 bases; nucleotides outside the gene matches: 13. CDR3 DNA sequence: TGTGCCAGCAGCCTAAAGTTGGGGGGAGGGACCTACGAGCAGTACTTC. Translating it yields CASSLKLGGGTYEQYF.

The J gene is TRBJ2-7, the V gene TRBV6-5, with 11 positions matching TRBD2. V dropped 6 bases and J dropped 5; count of bases not matched to a gene: 3. The CDR3 has 13 residues. Germline CDR1 is MNHEY and CDR2 is SVGAGI. DNA of the CDR3: TGTGCCAGCAGGCTAGCGGGAGGTCACGAGCAGTACTTC. Translating it yields CASRLAGGHEQYF.

V usage is TRBV6-1 and J usage is TRBJ2-7; TRBD1 might be the D (5 bases). With 6 bases removed from V and 0 bases from J, the gap between germline ends came to 9 bases. The length of the CDR3 is 13 residues. CDR1 is MNHNS and CDR2 is SASEGT in the germline V gene. CDR3 coding DNA: TGTGCCAGCAGAAAGGACAACTCCTACGAGCAGTACTTC. Translation gives CASRKDNSYEQYF.

This clone has a single count. The chain carries TRBV27 and TRBJ2-2; D may be TRBD2 (5 bases). Germline loops: CDR1 MNHEY, CDR2 SMNVEV (reference sequence). V was shortened by 3 bases and J by 6 bases, with 17 bases between the two germline ends. The CDR3 is 16 amino acids. The CDR3 spells CASSFDTRTSSGELFF. The CDR3 DNA sequence: TGTGCCAGCAGTTTCGACACTAGGACCTCTTCCGGGGAGCTGTTTTTT.

The chain joins TRBV28 to TRBJ1-1; weak D call: TRBD1 (6 bases). The germline CDR1 and CDR2 sequences are MDHEN and SYDVKM. The CDR3 length is 13 residues. V was cut by 7 bases and J by 8 bases, with 17 bases left in between. This chain's CDR3 is CASTTWGGREAFF. In DNA, the CDR3 is TGTGCCAGCACCACCTGGGGGGGGCGGGAAGCTTTCTTT.

This sequence joins TRBV5-1 and TRBJ2-3; D might be TRBD2 (5 bases). Trimming cost V 8 bases and J 4 bases, with 17 bases left between them. CDR3 length: 14 residues. Germline-derived CDR1 and CDR2 are SGHRS and YFSETQ. The CDR3 coding sequence is TGCGCCAGTAGAGACACGGCCGGGGCAGATACGCAGTATTTT. Protein product: CASRDTAGADTQYF.

V usage is TRBV28 and J usage is TRBJ2-3; 14 bases match TRBD2. Germline values: CDR1 MDHEN, CDR2 SYDVKM. Germline trimming cut 6 bases from V and 5 bases from J; bases unmatched to any gene: 1. This CDR3 comprises 14 residues. The CDR3 loop reads CASRGTSGRDTQYF. Written as DNA, the CDR3 is TGTGCCAGCAGAGGGACTAGCGGGAGAGATACGCAGTATTTT.

This clone was observed a handful of times. This rearrangement joins TRBV28 to TRBJ2-2, with a tentative D call TRBD2 (5 bases). The CDR3 contains 13 residues. CDR1 and CDR2 from the germline V gene are MDHEN and SYDVKM. Trimming took 6 bases from V and 5 from J, leaving 10 bases between them. CDR3 in amino acids: CASSFEGTGELFF. For the CDR3, the DNA is TGTGCCAGCAGCTTTGAGGGTACCGGGGAGCTGTTTTTT.

The V gene is TRBV7-9, the J gene TRBJ1-4; D is possibly TRBD1 (5 bases). Germline CDR1 SEHNR, CDR2 FQNEAQ (reference sequence). This CDR3 has 14 amino acids. The ends were cut back, 1 base at V and 8 bases at J, with 11 bases in the middle. For the CDR3, the DNA is TGTGCCAGCAGCTTAGAGGGGTTAGGGGAAAAACTGTTTTTT. Translation gives CASSLEGLGEKLFF. Complete variable domain (other parts from reference TRBV7-9 and TRBJ1-4): DTGVSQNPRHKITKRGQNVTFRCDPISEHNRLYWYRQTLGQGPEFLTYFQNEAQLEKSRLLSDRFSAERPKGSFSTLEIQRTEQGDSAMYLCASSLEGLGEKLFFGSGTQLSVL.

The V and J genes are TRBV30 and TRBJ1-2; no reliable D call. In germline, CDR1 is GTSNPN, CDR2 SVGIG (reference sequence). This CDR3 has 10 residues. Deletions cut 2 bases from V and 6 bases from J, with 4 bases between. The CDR3 region has the DNA TGTGCCTGGAGTCAGAATGGCTACACCTTC. Amino acids: CAWSQNGYTF.

This clone was counted at least ten times. This sequence joins TRBV27 and TRBJ1-1, with D uncertain. V was pared by 2 bases and J by 0 bases, with 7 bases between. Germline lookup yields CDR1 MNHEY and CDR2 SMNVEV (reference sequence). The CDR3 length is 14 residues. Here the CDR3 DNA reads TGTGCCAGCAGTTTACCGGGAGTGAACACTGAAGCTTTCTTT. Its protein is CASSLPGVNTEAFF.

This clone has a handful of counts. The J gene is TRBJ2-1, the V gene TRBV4-1, with 9 bases that match TRBD2. This CDR3 spans 19 amino acids. V shed 0 bases and J 4 bases; nucleotides not matched to a gene: 13. Germline loops: CDR1 MGHRA, CDR2 YSYEKL. In DNA, the CDR3 is TGCGCCAGCAGCCAAGATCGAGCGGTTGGGACTAGCTCTTACAATGAGCAGTTCTTC. The encoded protein is CASSQDRAVGTSSYNEQFF.

The genes are TRBV29-1 and TRBJ2-1, with a possible D match to TRBD1 (5 bases). The germline V and J ends were trimmed by 8 bases and 3 bases, with 8 bases remaining between them. Per germline, CDR1 SQVTM and CDR2 ANQGSEA. The CDR3 contains 11 residues. CDR3 sequence: CSLDSYNEQFF. In DNA, the CDR3 is TGCAGCCTCGACAGCTACAATGAGCAGTTCTTC.

This chain uses TRBV9 with TRBJ2-2; 8 nucleotides agree with TRBD2. Germline V gene lookup returns CDR1 SGDLS and CDR2 YYNGEE. The CDR3 is 16 amino acids. V trimming: 3 bases; J trimming: 0 bases; junction bases outside the gene matches: 4. The CDR3 DNA follows: TGTGCCAGCAGCGCCCAACTAGCGGCGAACACCGGGGAGCTGTTTTTT. Its protein product is CASSAQLAANTGELFF. Variable domain in full (rest from reference TRBV9 and TRBJ2-2): DSGVTQTPKHLITATGQRVTLRCSPRSGDLSVYWYQQSLDQGLQFLIQYYNGEERAKGNILERFSAQQFPDLHSELNLSSLELGDSALYFCASSAQLAANTGELFFGEGSRLTVL.

This chain uses TRBV7-2 with TRBJ1-2, with a tentative D call TRBD1 (6 bases). CDR1 is SGHTA and CDR2 is FQGNSA in the germline V gene. V gave up 5 bases and J gave up 5 bases, with 12 bases separating them. This CDR3 comprises 13 residues. The CDR3 DNA reads TGTGCCAGCAGCACAACAGGGTTATATGGCTACACCTTC. The encoded protein is CASSTTGLYGYTF. The full variable domain, completed using reference TRBV7-2 and TRBJ1-2, is GAGVSQSPSNKVTEKGKDVELRCDPISGHTALYWYRQSLGQGLEFLIYFQGNSAPDKSGLPSDRFSAERTGGSVSTLTIQRTQQEDSAVYLCASSTTGLYGYTFGSGTRLTVV.

V usage is TRBV6-5 and J usage is TRBJ1-2, with 9 bases matching TRBD1. CDR1 MNHEY and CDR2 SVGAGI come from the germline V gene. The V and J ends lost 6 bases and 6 bases, in that order; junction bases with no gene match: 5. This CDR3 is built from 13 residues. Here the CDR3 reads CASRLTGGNGYTF. CDR3 sequence (DNA): TGTGCCAGCAGGTTAACAGGGGGCAATGGCTACACCTTC.

The chain combines TRBV4-3 with TRBJ2-7; D possibly corresponds to TRBD2 (6 bases). Trimming pared 2 bases from V and 1 base from J, leaving 15 bases between. Germline V lookup: CDR1 LGHNA, CDR2 YSLEER. The CDR3 consists of 16 residues. The chain's CDR3 is CASSQYPGAGSYEQYF. CDR3 sequence (DNA): TGCGCCAGCAGCCAATACCCCGGGGCGGGATCCTACGAGCAGTACTTC.

The V call is TRBV27, the J call TRBJ2-5, with 13 bases lining up with TRBD2. The J segment lost 2 bases and the V segment lost 4 bases, leaving 16 bases of the junction unmatched. The CDR3 is 20 amino acids. In germline, CDR1 is MNHEY, CDR2 SMNVEV (reference sequence). In DNA form, the CDR3 reads TGTGCCAGCAGTTATCGCCGGGGGACTAGCGGGACTCGGTTTCAAGAGACCCAGTACTTC. Protein sequence: CASSYRRGTSGTRFQETQYF.

This clone occurred a few times. The CDR3 sequence: CASSLAILAGGEQFF. The CDR3 DNA sequence: TGTGCCAGCAGCTTAGCGATCCTAGCGGGAGGAGAGCAGTTCTTC. This chain joins TRBV7-9 and TRBJ2-1, with 11 nucleotides matching TRBD2. The CDR3 consists of 15 residues. Trimming took 0 bases from V and 10 from J; bases not matched to a gene: 5. The germline V gene has CDR1 SEHNR and CDR2 FQNEAQ (reference sequence).

The rearrangement links TRBV4-3 to TRBJ2-7; 9 positions match TRBD1. The CDR3 totals 17 residues. Germline CDR1 reads LGHNA; CDR2 reads YSLEER. V lost 3 bases and J lost 5; bases outside the gene matches: 14. This CDR3 reads CASSQTYAGTGRHEQYF. The CDR3 bases are TGCGCCAGCAGCCAGACCTATGCCGGGACAGGGCGTCACGAGCAGTACTTC.

The rearrangement uses TRBV27 and TRBJ2-3, with unresolved D. Per the germline V gene, CDR1 is MNHEY and CDR2 is SMNVEV (reference sequence). The V end lost 9 bases, the J end lost 1 base, and 17 bases lay between the germline ends. The CDR3 spans 15 residues. CDR3 DNA sequence: TGTGCCAGTCGTTTTAGTCGAACCGGCACAGATACGCAGTATTTT. Protein product: CASRFSRTGTDTQYF.

To note about this clone: The junction departs from the called germline gene at one end, perhaps through a read error. This CDR3 reads CASRYRDRGHQLQHF. Here the CDR3 DNA reads TGTGCCAGTAGGTACCGGGACAGGGGGCATCAGCTCCAGCATTTT. This sequence joins TRBV28 and TRBJ1-5; 12 bases line up with TRBD1. Germline values: CDR1 MDHEN, CDR2 SYDVKM. This CDR3 has 15 amino acids.

This clone was seen a few times. The chain joins TRBV6-1 to TRBJ2-7, with D perhaps matching TRBD2 (6 bases). Germline V gene lookup returns CDR1 MNHNS and CDR2 SASEGT. The CDR3 sequence is 16 residues long. V was trimmed by 4 bases and J by 4 bases, leaving 20 bases between them. The CDR3 DNA reads TGTGCCAGCAGTGGATACTTAGCGGCTGTGGCTTACGAGCAGTACTTC. Translation gives CASSGYLAAVAYEQYF.

The V call is TRBV2, the J call TRBJ2-3; D is uncertain. There are 15 residues in the CDR3. Germline V gene sequence: CDR1 SNHLY, CDR2 FYNNEI. The ends were cut back, 7 bases at V and 7 bases at J, with 21 bases in the middle. CDR3 sequence reads: CASTPTASGSHTQYF. The CDR3 nucleotides are TGTGCCAGCACACCCACCGCCTCCGGGTCGCATACGCAGTATTTT.

The genes are TRBV10-1 and TRBJ2-4; D is undetermined. The V end was cut by 2 bases, the J end by 0 bases, with 8 bases between. The CDR3 consists of 15 residues. Germline CDR1 is WNHNN and CDR2 is SYGVQD (reference sequence). This chain's CDR3 is CASSEGLLAKNIQYF. The CDR3 nucleotides read TGCGCCAGCAGTGAGGGGCTGCTAGCCAAAAACATTCAGTACTTC.

This clone appeared a few times. The V call is TRBV9, the J call TRBJ2-1, with 7 bases that match TRBD2. The CDR3 is made up of 15 amino acids. Looked up from germline, CDR1 is SGDLS and CDR2 is YYNGEE. The J segment lost 0 bases and the V segment lost 6 bases, leaving 6 bases of the junction unmatched. CDR3 sequence (DNA): TGTGCCAGCACCCCGAGCGGGAACTCCTACAATGAGCAGTTCTTC. Its translation: CASTPSGNSYNEQFF.